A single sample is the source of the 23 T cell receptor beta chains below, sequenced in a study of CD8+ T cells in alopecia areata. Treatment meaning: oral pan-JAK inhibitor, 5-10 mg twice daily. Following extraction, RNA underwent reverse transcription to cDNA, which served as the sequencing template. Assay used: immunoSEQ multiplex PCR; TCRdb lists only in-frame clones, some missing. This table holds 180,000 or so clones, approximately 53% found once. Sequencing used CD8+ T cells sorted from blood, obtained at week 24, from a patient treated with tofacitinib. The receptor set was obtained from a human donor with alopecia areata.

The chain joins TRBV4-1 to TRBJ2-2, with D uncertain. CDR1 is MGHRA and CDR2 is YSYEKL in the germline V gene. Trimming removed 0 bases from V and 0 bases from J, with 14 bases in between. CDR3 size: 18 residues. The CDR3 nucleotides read TGCGCCAGCAGCCAAGATGGGGTTTGGGCAACGAACACCGGGGAGCTGTTTTTT. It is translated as CASSQDGVWATNTGELFF.

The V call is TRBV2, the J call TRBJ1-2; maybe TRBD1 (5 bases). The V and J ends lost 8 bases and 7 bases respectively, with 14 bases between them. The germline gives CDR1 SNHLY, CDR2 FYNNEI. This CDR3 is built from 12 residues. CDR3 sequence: CASYRGKGGYTF. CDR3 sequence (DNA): TGTGCCAGCTACCGGGGGAAGGGTGGCTACACCTTC.

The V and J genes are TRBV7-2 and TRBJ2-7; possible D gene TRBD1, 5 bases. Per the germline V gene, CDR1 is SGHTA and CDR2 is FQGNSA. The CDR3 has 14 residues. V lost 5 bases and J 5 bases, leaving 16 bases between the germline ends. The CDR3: CASSPGWGLDEQYF. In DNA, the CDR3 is TGTGCCAGCAGCCCCGGATGGGGCTTGGACGAGCAGTACTTC.

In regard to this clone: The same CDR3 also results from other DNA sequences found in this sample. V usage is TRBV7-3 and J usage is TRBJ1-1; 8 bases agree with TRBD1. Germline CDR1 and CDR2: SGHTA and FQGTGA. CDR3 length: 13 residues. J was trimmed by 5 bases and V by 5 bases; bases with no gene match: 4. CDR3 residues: CASSLTGATEAFF. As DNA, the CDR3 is TGTGCCAGCAGCCTGACAGGGGCTACTGAAGCTTTCTTT.

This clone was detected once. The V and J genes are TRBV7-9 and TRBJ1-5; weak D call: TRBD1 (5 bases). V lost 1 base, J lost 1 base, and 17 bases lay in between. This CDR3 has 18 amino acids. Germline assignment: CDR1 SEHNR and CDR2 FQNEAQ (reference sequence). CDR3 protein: CASSLVQSGEGSNQPQHF. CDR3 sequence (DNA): TGTGCCAGCAGCTTAGTCCAAAGTGGAGAGGGGAGCAATCAGCCCCAGCATTTT.

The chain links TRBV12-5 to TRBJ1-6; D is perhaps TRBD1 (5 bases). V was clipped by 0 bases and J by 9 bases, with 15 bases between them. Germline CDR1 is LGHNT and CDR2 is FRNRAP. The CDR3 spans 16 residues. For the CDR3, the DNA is TGTGCTAGTGGTTTGGTAGGCACAGGAGGCAGTTCACCCCTCCACTTT. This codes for CASGLVGTGGSSPLHF.

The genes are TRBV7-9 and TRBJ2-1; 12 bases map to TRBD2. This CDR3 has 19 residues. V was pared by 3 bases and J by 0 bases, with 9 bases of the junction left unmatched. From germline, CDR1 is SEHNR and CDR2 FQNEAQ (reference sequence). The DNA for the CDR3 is TGTGCCAGCAGCTTTGGACTAGCGGGGCCCGCGAGCTCCTACAATGAGCAGTTCTTC. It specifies CASSFGLAGPASSYNEQFF. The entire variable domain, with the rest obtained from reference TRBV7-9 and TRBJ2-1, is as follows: DTGVSQNPRHKITKRGQNVTFRCDPISEHNRLYWYRQTLGQGPEFLTYFQNEAQLEKSRLLSDRFSAERPKGSFSTLEIQRTEQGDSAMYLCASSFGLAGPASSYNEQFFGPGTRLTVL.

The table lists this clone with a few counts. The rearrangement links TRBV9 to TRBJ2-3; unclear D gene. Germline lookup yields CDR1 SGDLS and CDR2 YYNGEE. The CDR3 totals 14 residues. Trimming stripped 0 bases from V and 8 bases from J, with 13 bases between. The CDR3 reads CASSVERSAGTQYF. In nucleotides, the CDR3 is TGTGCCAGCAGCGTAGAGAGGTCAGCAGGTACGCAGTATTTT. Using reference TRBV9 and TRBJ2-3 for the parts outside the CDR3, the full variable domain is DSGVTQTPKHLITATGQRVTLRCSPRSGDLSVYWYQQSLDQGLQFLIQYYNGEERAKGNILERFSAQQFPDLHSELNLSSLELGDSALYFCASSVERSAGTQYFGPGTRLTVL.

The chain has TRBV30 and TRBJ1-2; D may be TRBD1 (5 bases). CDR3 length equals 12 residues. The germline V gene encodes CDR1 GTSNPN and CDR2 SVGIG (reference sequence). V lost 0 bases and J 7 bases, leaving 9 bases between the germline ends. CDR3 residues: CAWSVWGGGYTF. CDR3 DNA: TGTGCCTGGAGTGTATGGGGGGGTGGCTACACCTTC.

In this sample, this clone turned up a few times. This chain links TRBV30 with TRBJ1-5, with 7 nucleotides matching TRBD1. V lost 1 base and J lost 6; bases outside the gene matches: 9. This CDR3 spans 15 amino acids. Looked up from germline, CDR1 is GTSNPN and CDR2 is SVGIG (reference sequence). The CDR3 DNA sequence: TGTGCCTGGAGTGCCGATGGGACAGCAAGTCAGCCCCAGCATTTT. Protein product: CAWSADGTASQPQHF.

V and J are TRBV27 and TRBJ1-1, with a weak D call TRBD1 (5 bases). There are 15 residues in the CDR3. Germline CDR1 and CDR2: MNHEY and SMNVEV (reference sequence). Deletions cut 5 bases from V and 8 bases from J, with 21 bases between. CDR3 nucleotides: TGTGCCAGCAGTATTGTCCCTTCTAGGGGAGGCGAAGCTTTCTTT. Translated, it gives CASSIVPSRGGEAFF.

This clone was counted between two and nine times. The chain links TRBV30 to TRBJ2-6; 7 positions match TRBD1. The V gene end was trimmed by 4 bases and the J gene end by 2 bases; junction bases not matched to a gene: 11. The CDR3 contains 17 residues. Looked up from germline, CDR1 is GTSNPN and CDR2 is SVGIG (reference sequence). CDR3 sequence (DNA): TGTGCCTGGAAACAGGGGAATGGAAGTCCTGGGGCCAACGTCCTGACTTTC. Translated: CAWKQGNGSPGANVLTF.

The DNA for the CDR3 is TGCAGCATCTGGACAGAGATGAACACTGAAGCTTTCTTT. The encoded protein is CSIWTEMNTEAFF. The chain is built from TRBV29-1 and TRBJ1-1; weak D call: TRBD1 (6 bases). Between the trimmed V and J ends, which lost 8 bases and 0 bases, there was a span of 13 bases. This CDR3 comprises 13 residues. The germline CDR1 and CDR2 sequences are SQVTM and ANQGSEA. The full variable domain, in which reference TRBV29-1 and TRBJ1-1 provide the parts outside the CDR3, is SAVISQKPSRDICQRGTSLTIQCQVDSQVTMMFWYRQQPGQSLTLIATANQGSEATYESGFVIDKFPISRPNLTFSTLTVSNMSPEDSSIYLCSIWTEMNTEAFFGQGTRLTVV.

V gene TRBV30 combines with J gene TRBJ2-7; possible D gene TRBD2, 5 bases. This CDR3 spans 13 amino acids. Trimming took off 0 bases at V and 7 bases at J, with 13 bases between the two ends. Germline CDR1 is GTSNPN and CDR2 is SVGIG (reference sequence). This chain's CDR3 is CAWSVTAPGEQYF. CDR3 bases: TGTGCCTGGAGTGTAACCGCTCCGGGGGAGCAGTACTTC. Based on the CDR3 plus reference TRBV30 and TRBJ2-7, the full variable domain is SQTIHQWPATLVQPVGSPLSLECTVEGTSNPNLYWYRQAAGRGLQLLFYSVGIGQISSEVPQNLSASRPQDRQFILSSKKLLLSDSGFYLCAWSVTAPGEQYFGPGTRLTVT.

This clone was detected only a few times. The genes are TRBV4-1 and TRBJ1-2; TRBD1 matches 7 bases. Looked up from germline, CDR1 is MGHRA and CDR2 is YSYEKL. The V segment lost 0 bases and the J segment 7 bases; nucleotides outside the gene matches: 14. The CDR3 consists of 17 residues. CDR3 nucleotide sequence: TGCGCCAGCAGCCAAGACCTCCCAGACAGGGTCAAAGGTGGCTACACCTTC. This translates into CASSQDLPDRVKGGYTF.

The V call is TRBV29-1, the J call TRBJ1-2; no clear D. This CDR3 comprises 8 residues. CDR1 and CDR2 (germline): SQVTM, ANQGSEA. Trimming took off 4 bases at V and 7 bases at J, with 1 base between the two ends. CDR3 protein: CSVAGYTF. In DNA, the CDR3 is TGCAGCGTTGCTGGCTACACCTTC. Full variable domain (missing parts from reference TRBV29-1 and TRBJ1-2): SAVISQKPSRDICQRGTSLTIQCQVDSQVTMMFWYRQQPGQSLTLIATANQGSEATYESGFVIDKFPISRPNLTFSTLTVSNMSPEDSSIYLCSVAGYTFGSGTRLTVV.

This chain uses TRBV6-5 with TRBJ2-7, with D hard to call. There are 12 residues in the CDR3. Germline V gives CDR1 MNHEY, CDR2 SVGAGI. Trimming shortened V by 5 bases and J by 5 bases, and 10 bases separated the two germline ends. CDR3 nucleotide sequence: TGTGCCAGCAGTACTTGGGGTAACGAGCAGTACTTC. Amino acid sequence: CASSTWGNEQYF.

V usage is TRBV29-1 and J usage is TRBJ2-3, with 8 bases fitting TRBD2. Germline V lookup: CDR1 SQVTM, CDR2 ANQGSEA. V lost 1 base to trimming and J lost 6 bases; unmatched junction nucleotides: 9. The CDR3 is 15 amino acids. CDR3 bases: TGCAGCGTTGAAGGGGCGGGACTAGTAGACGATACGCAGTATTTT. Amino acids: CSVEGAGLVDDTQYF.

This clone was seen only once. CDR3 in DNA: TGTGCCAGTAGTCTAATACTAGCGGGGCTGGAGACCCAGTACTTC. This gives the protein CASSLILAGLETQYF. The gene calls are TRBV19 and TRBJ2-5; TRBD2 aligns across 10 bases. The CDR3 loop spans 15 amino acids. J lost 5 bases, V lost 5 bases, and 8 bases had no gene match. The germline gives CDR1 LNHDA, CDR2 SQIVND (reference sequence).

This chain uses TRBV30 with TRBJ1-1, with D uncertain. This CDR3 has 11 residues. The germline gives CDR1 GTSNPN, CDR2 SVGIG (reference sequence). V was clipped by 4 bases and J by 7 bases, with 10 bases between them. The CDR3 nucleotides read TGTGCCTGGACGTGGGGAGATGAAGCTTTCTTT. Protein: CAWTWGDEAFF.

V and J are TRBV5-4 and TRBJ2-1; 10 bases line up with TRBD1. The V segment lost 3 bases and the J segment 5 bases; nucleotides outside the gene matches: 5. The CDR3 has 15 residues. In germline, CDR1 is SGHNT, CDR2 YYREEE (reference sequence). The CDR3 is CASSWGQGRDNEQFF. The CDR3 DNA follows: TGTGCCAGCAGCTGGGGACAGGGGAGGGACAATGAGCAGTTCTTC.

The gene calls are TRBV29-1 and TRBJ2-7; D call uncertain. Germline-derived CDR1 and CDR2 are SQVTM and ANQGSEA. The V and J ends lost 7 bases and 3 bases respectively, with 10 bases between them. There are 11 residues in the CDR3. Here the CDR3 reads CSAPVGYEQYF. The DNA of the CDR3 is TGCAGCGCCCCAGTAGGCTACGAGCAGTACTTC.

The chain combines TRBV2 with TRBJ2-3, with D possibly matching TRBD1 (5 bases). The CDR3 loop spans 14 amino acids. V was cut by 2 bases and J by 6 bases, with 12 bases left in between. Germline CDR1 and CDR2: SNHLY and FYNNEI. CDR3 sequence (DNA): TGTGCCAGCAGTGAATTCAGGGTTGATGATACGCAGTATTTT. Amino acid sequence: CASSEFRVDDTQYF.